This T cell receptor beta chain stems from a study of blood T cell repertoires in COVID-19. Looking at the study overall: T cells, B-cell-depleted T cells, or PBMCs provided the cDNA or gDNA that served as material.

The data were produced by immunoSEQ multiplex PCR, yet TCRdb's version contains in-frame clones alone and is incomplete. The repertoire holds 61,000 or so clones, with 80% to 90% as singletons. V lost 5 bases and J lost 1; bases outside the gene matches: 15. Germline V lookup: CDR1 SGHVS, CDR2 FNYEAQ. The length of the CDR3 is 18 residues. The V call is TRBV7-6, the J call TRBJ2-5, with TRBD2 identical over 8 bases. This sequence originates from a woman of 80 years or more with active COVID-19. The specimen was peripheral blood. CDR3 nucleotides: TGTGCCAGCAGCGCCCGGACTAGCTTTCATGGATCCCAAGAGACCCAGTACTTC. The encoded protein is CASSARTSFHGSQETQYF.